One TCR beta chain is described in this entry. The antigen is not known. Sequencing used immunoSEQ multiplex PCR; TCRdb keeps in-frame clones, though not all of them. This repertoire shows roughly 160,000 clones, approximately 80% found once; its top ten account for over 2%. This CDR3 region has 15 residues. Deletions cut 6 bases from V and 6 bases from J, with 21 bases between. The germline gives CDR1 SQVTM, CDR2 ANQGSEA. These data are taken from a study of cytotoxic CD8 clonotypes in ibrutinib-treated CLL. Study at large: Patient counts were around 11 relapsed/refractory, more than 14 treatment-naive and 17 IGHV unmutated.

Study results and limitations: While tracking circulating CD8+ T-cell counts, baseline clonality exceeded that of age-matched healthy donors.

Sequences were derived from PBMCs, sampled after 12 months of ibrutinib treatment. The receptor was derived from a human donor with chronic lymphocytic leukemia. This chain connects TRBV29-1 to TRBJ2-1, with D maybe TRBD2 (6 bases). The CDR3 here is CSVSAMQPGGNEQFF. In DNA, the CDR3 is TGCAGCGTCTCTGCCATGCAGCCCGGGGGCAATGAGCAGTTCTTC.